This T cell receptor (beta chain) came from a study of shared clonotypes between healthy human individuals. CD4+ cells underwent separation, giving CD45RA+ naive and CD45RA-negative memory subsets. The V gene end was trimmed by 2 bases and the J gene end by 7 bases; junction bases not matched to a gene: 8. Germline CDR1 SGHRS, CDR2 YFSETQ. The CDR3 runs to 16 residues. Deep level was the assay's run setting. TCRdb's copy holds only in-frame clones and misses some; the assay was immunoSEQ multiplex PCR. The repertoire has 2 million to 2.5 million clones, approximately 94% of them found once; the top ten carry roughly 0.13%.

Material for sequencing was naive CD4+ T cells sorted from blood. Subset denoted: CD45RA+ positively selected. The source is a man between 18 and 29 years old in good health. The chain joins TRBV5-1 to TRBJ2-1, with 11 bases matching TRBD2. CDR3 amino acids: CASSLGGTSGQNEQFF. The CDR3 nucleotides are TGCGCCAGCAGCTTAGGTGGGACTAGCGGCCAGAATGAGCAGTTCTTC.